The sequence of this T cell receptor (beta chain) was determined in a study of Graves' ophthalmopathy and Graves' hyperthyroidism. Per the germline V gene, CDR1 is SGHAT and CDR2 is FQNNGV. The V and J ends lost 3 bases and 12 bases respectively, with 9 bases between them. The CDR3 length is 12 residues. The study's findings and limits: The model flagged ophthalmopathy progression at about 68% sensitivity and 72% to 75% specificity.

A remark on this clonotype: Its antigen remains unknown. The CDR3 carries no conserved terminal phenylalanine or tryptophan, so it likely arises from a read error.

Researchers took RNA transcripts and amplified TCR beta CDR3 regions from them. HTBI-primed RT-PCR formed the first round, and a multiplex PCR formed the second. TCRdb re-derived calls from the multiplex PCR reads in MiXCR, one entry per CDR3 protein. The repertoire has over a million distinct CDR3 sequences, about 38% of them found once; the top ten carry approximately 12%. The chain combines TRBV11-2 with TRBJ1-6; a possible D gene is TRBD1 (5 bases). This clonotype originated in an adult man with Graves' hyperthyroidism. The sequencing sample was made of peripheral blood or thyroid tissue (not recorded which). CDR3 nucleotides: TGTGCCAGCAGCTTGGGGCAGCAACCCCTCCACCTT. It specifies CASSLGQQPLHL.